This T cell receptor beta chain stems from a study of blood T cell repertoires in COVID-19. For the study at large: The United States, Italy and Spain were the sources of the acute and convalescent COVID-19 samples. PBMCs, B-cell-depleted T cells, or T cells were the source of the cDNA or gDNA that made up the material.

V gave up 6 bases and J gave up 5 bases; unmatched junction bases: 4. CDR1 is MNHEY and CDR2 is SVGAGI in the germline V gene. The CDR3 sequence is 13 residues long. Profiling relied on immunoSEQ multiplex PCR, and the TCRdb table lists in-frame clones only, not all of them. The data contain 40,000 to 60,000 clones, approximately 90% of them singletons. The receptor's source is a woman of 80 years or more with COVID-19, enrolled during active disease. V gene TRBV6-5 combines with J gene TRBJ1-1; 9 nucleotides line up with TRBD1. The sample comprised peripheral blood. CDR3 sequence (DNA): TGTGCCAGCAGGACAGGGGGAAGGACTGAAGCTTTCTTT. Translating it yields CASRTGGRTEAFF.